The 30 T cell receptor beta chains reported below all come from one sample, sequenced in a study of blood T cell repertoires in COVID-19 (TCRdb year 2020). The protocol used for the library was the immunoSEQ multiplex PCR assay. The clones in this table, taken by TCRdb from immuneACCESS, are in-frame only. Not every clone is retained; where verified, under half of the shortfall comes from an unresolved V gene, and the cause of the rest is unknown. This sample gives about 240,000 clones in total; around 90% of them show up just once. Of the sample, approximately 7.5% falls within the top ten clones. Material for sequencing was peripheral blood. These receptors were collected from a man aged 55 to 70 who had recovered from COVID-19.

The CDR3 nucleotides read TGTGCCAGCAGCTTTCCGGGGACCTACGAGCAGTACTTC. Protein: CASSFPGTYEQYF. The J gene is TRBJ2-7, the V gene TRBV5-4, with D possibly TRBD2 on 5 matching bases. The V gene lost 2 bases and the J gene lost 2 bases, with 8 bases spanning the gap. This CDR3 has 13 amino acids. The germline V gene encodes CDR1 SGHNT and CDR2 YYREEE (reference sequence).

The chain combines TRBV6-1 with TRBJ1-5; maybe TRBD1 (6 bases). There are 13 residues in the CDR3. Trimming removed 6 bases from V and 4 bases from J, with 10 bases in between. Germline assignment: CDR1 MNHNS and CDR2 SASEGT. Here the CDR3 DNA reads TGTGCCAGCAGCCGGACAGCAAATCAGCCCCAGCATTTT. As protein: CASSRTANQPQHF.

V gene TRBV2 combines with J gene TRBJ1-5, with a weak D call TRBD1 (6 bases). This CDR3 spans 16 amino acids. Per the germline V gene, CDR1 is SNHLY and CDR2 is FYNNEI. V was shortened by 0 bases and J by 7 bases, with 16 bases between the two germline ends. CDR3 protein: CASSEADSRGRQPQHF. The DNA of the CDR3 is TGTGCCAGCAGTGAAGCGGATAGCAGGGGCAGGCAGCCCCAGCATTTT.

V is TRBV6-1 and J is TRBJ1-4; D is undetermined. Trimming stripped 2 bases from V and 13 bases from J, with 8 bases between. The germline V gene encodes CDR1 MNHNS and CDR2 SASEGT. The CDR3 runs to 11 residues. The CDR3 spells CASSESTRLFF. The CDR3 DNA sequence: TGTGCCAGCAGTGAATCTACTCGACTGTTTTTT.

The chain joins TRBV2 to TRBJ1-5, with D hard to call. The CDR3 has 12 amino acids. Germline V gene sequence: CDR1 SNHLY, CDR2 FYNNEI. The germline V and J ends were trimmed by 4 bases and 7 bases, with 8 bases remaining between them. The CDR3 spells CASSGARQPQHF. DNA of the CDR3: TGTGCCAGCAGTGGGGCACGACAGCCCCAGCATTTT.

This chain links TRBV28 with TRBJ1-1; no firm D call. Germline V gene sequence: CDR1 MDHEN, CDR2 SYDVKM. Trimming shortened V by 5 bases and J by 7 bases, and 5 bases separated the two germline ends. The CDR3 has 10 residues. The CDR3 nucleotides are TGTGCCAGCAGTCTTATTGAAGCTTTCTTT. Amino acid sequence: CASSLIEAFF.

This sequence joins TRBV10-3 and TRBJ2-6; 7 positions match TRBD1. V shed 9 bases and J 2 bases; nucleotides not matched to a gene: 4. There are 14 residues in the CDR3. From germline, CDR1 is ENHRY and CDR2 SYGVKD. The CDR3 nucleotides are TGTGCCATGGGTGACAGGGCTGGGGCCAACGTCCTGACTTTC. Translation: CAMGDRAGANVLTF.

This chain joins TRBV27 and TRBJ2-5; D not resolved. CDR1 is MNHEY, CDR2 SMNVEV, per germline (reference sequence). V was shortened by 2 bases and J by 6 bases, with 10 bases between the two germline ends. CDR3 length equals 13 residues. CDR3 nucleotides: TGTGCCAGCAGTTTAGCGGTCTTGAAGACCCAGTACTTC. This gives the protein CASSLAVLKTQYF.

The gene calls are TRBV6-5 and TRBJ1-4; a weak D match, TRBD1 (5 bases). V gave up 6 bases and J gave up 4 bases, with 15 bases separating them. This CDR3 comprises 15 residues. Germline CDR1 and CDR2: MNHEY and SVGAGI. The CDR3 bases are TGTGCCAGCAGGCCAAGGGGAACGGGTAATGAAAAACTGTTTTTT. Translating it yields CASRPRGTGNEKLFF.

This chain joins TRBV25-1 and TRBJ1-1; TRBD1 might be the D (5 bases). Looked up from germline, CDR1 is MGHDK and CDR2 is SYGVNS. Trimming took off 2 bases at V and 1 base at J, with 14 bases between the two ends. CDR3 size: 16 residues. CDR3 coding DNA: TGTGCCAGCAGTGAAGAAGGGGCCGACCGGAACACTGAAGCTTTCTTT. Protein sequence: CASSEEGADRNTEAFF.

V is TRBV11-3 and J is TRBJ2-7; 10 bases are a match to TRBD1. This CDR3 contains 15 residues. From germline, CDR1 is SGHNT and CDR2 YENEEA. V lost 1 base to trimming and J lost 4 bases; unmatched junction nucleotides: 4. DNA for the CDR3: TGTGCCAGCAGCTTAGGGGACAGGGGATTATACGAGCAGTACTTC. It is translated as CASSLGDRGLYEQYF.

The V and J genes are TRBV20-1 and TRBJ1-5; no definite D call. The CDR3 totals 14 residues. Germline CDR1 reads DFQATT; CDR2 reads SNEGSKA (reference sequence). V gave up 3 bases and J gave up 1 base, with 10 bases separating them. CDR3 loop: CSASTQRSNQPQHF. CDR3 DNA: TGCAGTGCTAGTACTCAGCGAAGCAATCAGCCCCAGCATTTT.

This rearrangement joins TRBV19 to TRBJ2-1, with 12 bases lining up with TRBD1. This CDR3 region has 17 residues. V dropped 0 bases and J dropped 4; count of bases not matched to a gene: 4. CDR1 LNHDA and CDR2 SQIVND come from the germline V gene (reference sequence). The CDR3 loop is CASSIDGGQGAYNEQFF. CDR3 in DNA: TGTGCCAGTAGTATAGACGGGGGACAGGGGGCTTACAATGAGCAGTTCTTC.

The V call is TRBV10-3, the J call TRBJ1-1; TRBD1 matches at 9 bases. V lost 7 bases, J lost 1 base, and 4 bases stayed unmatched. Germline V gene data show CDR1 as ENHRY and CDR2 as SYGVKD. The CDR3 runs 14 residues. The CDR3 here is CAINHRGQNTEAFF. DNA of the CDR3: TGTGCCATCAACCACAGGGGGCAGAACACTGAAGCTTTCTTT.

This clone has just a few counts. The V and J genes are TRBV18 and TRBJ2-5, with TRBD2 as a possible D gene (5 bases). This CDR3 has 16 residues. The V and J ends lost 1 base and 5 bases respectively, with 17 bases between them. From germline, CDR1 is KGHSH and CDR2 LQKENI. DNA of the CDR3: TGTGCCAGCTCACCACTCGGACTTCACTCGGCGGAGACCCAGTACTTC. It translates to CASSPLGLHSAETQYF.

This rearrangement joins TRBV24-1 to TRBJ2-2; D gene ambiguous. Trimming left V 1 base short and J 9 bases short, with 8 bases between. Germline V CDR1 and CDR2: KGHDR, SFDVKD. The CDR3 length is 13 residues. The CDR3 reads CATSDLQPRELFF. The CDR3 coding sequence is TGTGCCACCAGTGATTTACAGCCGAGGGAGCTGTTTTTT.

The chain is built from TRBV5-1 and TRBJ2-3; D remains unclear. Between the trimmed V and J ends, which lost 2 bases and 6 bases, there was a span of 7 bases. The CDR3 totals 12 residues. In germline, CDR1 is SGHRS, CDR2 YFSETQ. CDR3 residues: CASSFRHDTQYF. The DNA for the CDR3 is TGCGCCAGCAGCTTCCGACACGATACGCAGTATTTT.

This clone occurred once. V gene TRBV7-9 combines with J gene TRBJ2-3; 7 bases are shared with TRBD1. This CDR3 comprises 15 residues. The trim removed 10 bases at V and 0 bases at J, leaving 10 bases unmatched. Germline values: CDR1 SEHNR, CDR2 FQNEAQ (reference sequence). The CDR3 spells CATSATGMSTDTQYF. As DNA, the CDR3 is TGTGCCACGTCAGCGACAGGGATGAGCACAGATACGCAGTATTTT.

The table lists this clone with a count of one. The chain is built from TRBV19 and TRBJ2-4; tentative D call: TRBD2 (6 bases). The CDR3 is 18 residues long. V was trimmed by 3 bases and J by 5 bases, leaving 23 bases between them. CDR1 LNHDA and CDR2 SQIVND come from the germline V gene (reference sequence). The CDR3 reads CASSILSPTAGGQNIQYF. CDR3 nucleotides: TGTGCCAGTAGTATCTTGTCCCCGACGGCAGGAGGGCAAAACATTCAGTACTTC.

The chain carries TRBV19 and TRBJ2-5; D is unresolved. V lost 4 bases and J lost 2, with 14 bases in between. There are 15 residues in the CDR3. The germline V gene encodes CDR1 LNHDA and CDR2 SQIVND (reference sequence). The CDR3: CASSNGGRPQETQYF. CDR3 nucleotides: TGTGCCAGTAGTAATGGCGGTCGGCCGCAAGAGACCCAGTACTTC.

The chain has TRBV27 and TRBJ2-3, with a tentative D call TRBD1 (6 bases). The CDR3 loop spans 15 amino acids. Trimming took 3 bases from V and 3 from J, leaving 13 bases between them. CDR1 and CDR2 from the germline V gene are MNHEY and SMNVEV (reference sequence). This chain's CDR3 is CASSLIGGETDTQYF. For the CDR3, the DNA is TGTGCCAGCAGTTTGATTGGGGGCGAAACAGATACGCAGTATTTT.

J is TRBJ1-2 and V is TRBV23-1; a weak D match, TRBD1 (5 bases). TRBV23-1 carries the ORF label, with uncertain function. V lost 8 bases and J 0 bases, leaving 13 bases between the germline ends. The CDR3 covers 14 residues. The CDR3 here is CASQRGRANYGYTF. CDR3 DNA: TGCGCCAGCCAGCGGGGCAGAGCTAACTATGGCTACACCTTC.

The V gene is TRBV6-5, the J gene TRBJ1-1; D gene ambiguous. The CDR3 consists of 11 residues. Germline CDR1 reads MNHEY; CDR2 reads SVGAGI. The V gene lost 8 bases and the J gene lost 1 base, with 5 bases spanning the gap. CDR3 loop: CASRQNTEAFF. The DNA of the CDR3 is TGTGCCAGCCGACAGAACACTGAAGCTTTCTTT.

This clone came up once. J is TRBJ2-2 and V is TRBV24-1; 12 bases match TRBD2. Germline loops: CDR1 KGHDR, CDR2 SFDVKD. The CDR3 covers 16 residues. Trimming at V came to 6 bases and at J to 4 bases, leaving 5 bases not matched to a gene. CDR3 nucleotides: TGTGCCACCAGTTCGACTAGCGGGGGTACCACCGGGGAGCTGTTTTTT. This gives the protein CATSSTSGGTTGELFF.

CDR3 region: CASSDAVRTGKNSPLHF. The DNA of the CDR3 is TGTGCCAGCAGTGATGCCGTGAGGACAGGGAAAAATTCACCCCTCCACTTT. V and J are TRBV6-1 and TRBJ1-6; 8 bases line up with TRBD1. This CDR3 spans 17 amino acids. V dropped 3 bases and J dropped 7; count of bases not matched to a gene: 11. The germline gives CDR1 MNHNS, CDR2 SASEGT.

The chain recombines TRBV28 with TRBJ1-6, with unresolved D. Germline loops: CDR1 MDHEN, CDR2 SYDVKM. Trimming took off 5 bases at V and 5 bases at J, with 13 bases between the two ends. The CDR3 totals 15 residues. CDR3 coding DNA: TGTGCCAGCAGTACGGGTTATAGCGATAATTCACCCCTCCACTTT. Protein sequence: CASSTGYSDNSPLHF. The complete variable domain, with remaining parts taken from reference TRBV28 and TRBJ1-6, reads DVKVTQSSRYLVKRTGEKVFLECVQDMDHENMFWYRQDPGLGLRLIYFSYDVKMKEKGDIPEGYSVSREKKERFSLILESASTNQTSMYLCASSTGYSDNSPLHFGNGTRLTVT.

The V and J genes are TRBV5-1 and TRBJ2-7; possibly TRBD1 for D (6 bases). This CDR3 has 14 residues. The germline gives CDR1 SGHRS, CDR2 YFSETQ. V was cut by 0 bases and J by 3 bases, with 10 bases left in between. In nucleotides, the CDR3 is TGCGCCAGCAGCTTGGCGACAGGCTACTACGAGCAGTACTTC. Its protein product is CASSLATGYYEQYF.

This clone occurred many times. The chain uses TRBV7-2 and TRBJ2-1; 10 bases are shared with TRBD2. The CDR3 length is 17 residues. V was pared by 5 bases and J by 9 bases, with 16 bases of the junction left unmatched. Germline lookup yields CDR1 SGHTA and CDR2 FQGNSA. The CDR3 spells CASSPSGGASGGGEQFF. Here the CDR3 DNA reads TGTGCCAGCAGCCCATCCGGCGGGGCTAGCGGGGGAGGTGAGCAGTTCTTC.

The chain links TRBV11-2 to TRBJ2-1, with 8 bases that match TRBD1. There are 15 residues in the CDR3. Germline V lookup: CDR1 SGHAT, CDR2 FQNNGV. J was trimmed by 4 bases and V by 4 bases; bases with no gene match: 6. This CDR3 is CASSSLTGEYNEQFF. CDR3 DNA: TGTGCCAGCAGCTCGCTGACAGGGGAATACAATGAGCAGTTCTTC.

V usage is TRBV6-5 and J usage is TRBJ1-1, with a tentative D call TRBD1 (6 bases). CDR1 and CDR2 from the germline V gene are MNHEY and SVGAGI. Between the trimmed V and J ends, which lost 9 bases and 5 bases, there was a span of 13 bases. The CDR3 length is 12 residues. CDR3 sequence (DNA): TGTGCCAGTTGGGGGCCAGGGACTGAAGCTTTCTTT. Translated, it gives CASWGPGTEAFF.